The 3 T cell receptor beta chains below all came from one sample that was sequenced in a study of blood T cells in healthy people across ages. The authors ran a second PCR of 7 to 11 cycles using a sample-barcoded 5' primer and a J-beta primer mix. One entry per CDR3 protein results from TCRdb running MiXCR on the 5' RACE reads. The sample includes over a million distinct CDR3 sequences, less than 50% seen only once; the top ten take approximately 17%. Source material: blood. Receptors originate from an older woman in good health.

CDR3: CAISPPNIANTGELFF. The CDR3 region has the DNA TGTGCCATCAGCCCCCCAAACATAGCGAACACCGGGGAGCTGTTTTTT. The chain couples TRBV10-3 to TRBJ2-2; D unresolved. V lost 6 bases and J lost 0, with 14 bases in between. The CDR3 extends over 16 amino acids. Germline V gene data show CDR1 as ENHRY and CDR2 as SYGVKD.

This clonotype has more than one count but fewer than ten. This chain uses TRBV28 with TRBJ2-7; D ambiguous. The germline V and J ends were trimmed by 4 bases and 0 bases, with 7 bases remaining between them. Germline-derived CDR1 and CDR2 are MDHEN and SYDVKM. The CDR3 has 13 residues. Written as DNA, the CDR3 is TGTGCCAGCAGTTGCTATTTCTCCTACGAGCAGTACTTC. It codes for CASSCYFSYEQYF.

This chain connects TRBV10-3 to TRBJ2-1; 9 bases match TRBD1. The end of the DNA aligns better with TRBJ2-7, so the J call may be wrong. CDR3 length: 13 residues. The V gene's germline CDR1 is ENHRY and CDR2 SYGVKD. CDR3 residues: CAISGDRVNEQYF. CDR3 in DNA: TGTGCCATCAGTGGGGACAGGGTCAATGAGCAGTACTTC.